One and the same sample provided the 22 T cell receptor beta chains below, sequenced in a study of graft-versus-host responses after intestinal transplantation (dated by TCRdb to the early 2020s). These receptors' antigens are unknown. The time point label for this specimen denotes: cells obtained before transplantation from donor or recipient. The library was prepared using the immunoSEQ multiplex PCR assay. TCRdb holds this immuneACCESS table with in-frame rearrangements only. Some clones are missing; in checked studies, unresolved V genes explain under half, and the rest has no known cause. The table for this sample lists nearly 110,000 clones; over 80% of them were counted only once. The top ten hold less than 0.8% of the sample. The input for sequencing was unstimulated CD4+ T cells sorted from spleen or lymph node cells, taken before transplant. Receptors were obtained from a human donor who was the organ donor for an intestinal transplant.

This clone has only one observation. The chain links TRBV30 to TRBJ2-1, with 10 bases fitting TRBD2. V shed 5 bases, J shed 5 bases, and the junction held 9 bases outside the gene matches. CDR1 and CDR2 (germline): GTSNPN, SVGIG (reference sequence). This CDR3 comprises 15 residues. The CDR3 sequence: CAWANLGLANNEQFF. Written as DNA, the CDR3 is TGTGCCTGGGCCAACTTGGGACTAGCGAACAATGAGCAGTTCTTC.

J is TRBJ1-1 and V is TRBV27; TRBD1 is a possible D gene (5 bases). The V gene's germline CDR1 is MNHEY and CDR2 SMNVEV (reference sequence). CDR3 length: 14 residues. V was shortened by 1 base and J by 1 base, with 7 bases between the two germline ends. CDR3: CASSLYGQNTEAFF. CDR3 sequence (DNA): TGTGCCAGCAGTTTATACGGACAGAACACTGAAGCTTTCTTT.

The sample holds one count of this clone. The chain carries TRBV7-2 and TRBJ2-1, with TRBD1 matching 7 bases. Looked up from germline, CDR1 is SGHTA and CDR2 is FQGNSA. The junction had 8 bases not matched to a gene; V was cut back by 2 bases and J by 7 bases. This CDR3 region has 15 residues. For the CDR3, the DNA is TGTGCCAGCAGCTTAAGGGGGCCCTTGGCGAATGAGCAGTTCTTC. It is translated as CASSLRGPLANEQFF.

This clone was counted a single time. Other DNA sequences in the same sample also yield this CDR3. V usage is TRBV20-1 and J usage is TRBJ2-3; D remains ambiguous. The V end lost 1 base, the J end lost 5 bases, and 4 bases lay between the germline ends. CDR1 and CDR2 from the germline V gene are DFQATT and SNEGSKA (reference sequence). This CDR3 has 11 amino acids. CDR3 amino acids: CSARGRDTQYF. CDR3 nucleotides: TGCAGTGCTAGAGGGCGAGATACGCAGTATTTT.

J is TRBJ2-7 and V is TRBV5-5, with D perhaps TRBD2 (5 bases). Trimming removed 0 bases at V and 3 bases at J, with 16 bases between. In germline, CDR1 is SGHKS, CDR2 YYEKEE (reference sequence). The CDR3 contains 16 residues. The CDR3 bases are TGTGCCAGCAGCTTGGCCCCCAGCCTCGACTACTACGAGCAGTACTTC. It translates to CASSLAPSLDYYEQYF.

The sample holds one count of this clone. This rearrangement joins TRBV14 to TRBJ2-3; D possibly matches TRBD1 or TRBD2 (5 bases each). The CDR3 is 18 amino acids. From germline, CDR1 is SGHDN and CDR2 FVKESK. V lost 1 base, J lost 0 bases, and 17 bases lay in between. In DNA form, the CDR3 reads TGTGCCAGCAGCCAAGTCCAATTTCGAGGGGCTAGCACAGATACGCAGTATTTT. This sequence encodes CASSQVQFRGASTDTQYF. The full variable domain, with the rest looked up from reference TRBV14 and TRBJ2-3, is EAGVTQFPSHSVIEKGQTVTLRCDPISGHDNLYWYRRVMGKEIKFLLHFVKESKQDESGMPNNRFLAERTGGTYSTLKVQPAELEDSGVYFCASSQVQFRGASTDTQYFGPGTRLTVL.

The CDR3 DNA reads TGTGCCAGCAGTTCCGTCGGGTGGGCTGGGGGGGAGCAGTACTTC. Protein product: CASSSVGWAGGEQYF. This chain joins TRBV27 and TRBJ2-7; D may be TRBD2 (6 bases). The CDR3 runs to 15 residues. V dropped 4 bases and J dropped 7 bases, with 20 bases sitting between them. Germline V lookup: CDR1 MNHEY, CDR2 SMNVEV (reference sequence).

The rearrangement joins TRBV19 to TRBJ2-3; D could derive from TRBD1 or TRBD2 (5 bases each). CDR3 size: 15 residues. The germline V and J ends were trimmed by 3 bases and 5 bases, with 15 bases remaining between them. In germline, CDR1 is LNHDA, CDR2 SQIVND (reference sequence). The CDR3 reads CASSIAGTGLDTQYF. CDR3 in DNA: TGTGCCAGTAGTATCGCAGGGACGGGATTAGATACGCAGTATTTT. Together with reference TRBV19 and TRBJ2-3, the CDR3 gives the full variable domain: DGGITQSPKYLFRKEGQNVTLSCEQNLNHDAMYWYRQDPGQGLRLIYYSQIVNDFQKGDIAEGYSVSREKKESFPLTVTSAQKNPTAFYLCASSIAGTGLDTQYFGPGTRLTVL.

The CDR3 is CASARRQGAEKLFF. The CDR3 DNA is TGTGCCAGCGCGAGGAGACAGGGTGCCGAAAAACTGTTTTTT. The rearrangement links TRBV9 to TRBJ1-4; 7 bases agree with TRBD1. The CDR3 consists of 14 residues. Germline CDR1 is SGDLS and CDR2 is YYNGEE. The junction had 11 bases not matched to a gene; V was cut back by 7 bases and J by 8 bases.

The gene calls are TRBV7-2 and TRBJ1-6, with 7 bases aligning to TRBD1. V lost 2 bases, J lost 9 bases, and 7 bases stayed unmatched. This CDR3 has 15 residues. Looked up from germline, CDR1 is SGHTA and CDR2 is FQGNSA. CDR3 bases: TGTGCCAGCAGCTTATCCTGGGCAGGGGGTTCACCCCTCCACTTT. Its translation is CASSLSWAGGSPLHF.

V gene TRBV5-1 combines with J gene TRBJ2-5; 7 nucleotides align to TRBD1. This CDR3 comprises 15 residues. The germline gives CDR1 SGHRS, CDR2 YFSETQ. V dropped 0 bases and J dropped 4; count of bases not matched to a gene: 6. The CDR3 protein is CASSLEGGRRETQYF. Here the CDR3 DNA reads TGCGCCAGCAGCTTGGAAGGGGGCCGCAGAGAGACCCAGTACTTC.

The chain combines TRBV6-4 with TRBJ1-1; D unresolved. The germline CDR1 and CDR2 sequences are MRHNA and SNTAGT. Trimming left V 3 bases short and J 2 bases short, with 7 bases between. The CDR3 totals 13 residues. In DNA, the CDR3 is TGTGCCAGCAGTGAATATAGAAACACTGAAGCTTTCTTT. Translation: CASSEYRNTEAFF.

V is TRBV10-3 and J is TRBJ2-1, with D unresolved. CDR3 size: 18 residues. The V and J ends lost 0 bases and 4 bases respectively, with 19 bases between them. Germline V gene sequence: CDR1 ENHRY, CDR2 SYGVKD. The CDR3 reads CAISESKTALVGYNEQFF. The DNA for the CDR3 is TGTGCCATCAGTGAGTCGAAGACGGCCCTCGTGGGGTACAATGAGCAGTTCTTC.

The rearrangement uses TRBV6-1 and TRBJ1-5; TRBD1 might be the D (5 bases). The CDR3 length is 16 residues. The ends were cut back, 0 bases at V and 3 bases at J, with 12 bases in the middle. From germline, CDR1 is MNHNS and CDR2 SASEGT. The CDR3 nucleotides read TGTGCCAGCAGTGAAGCGTGGGGCAGATACAATCAGCCCCAGCATTTT. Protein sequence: CASSEAWGRYNQPQHF.

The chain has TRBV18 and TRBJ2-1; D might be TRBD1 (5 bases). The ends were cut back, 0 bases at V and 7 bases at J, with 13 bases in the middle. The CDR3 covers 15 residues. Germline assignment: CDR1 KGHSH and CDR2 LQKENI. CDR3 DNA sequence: TGTGCCAGCTCACCACCGACAGACCCTCTGAATGAGCAGTTCTTC. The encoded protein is CASSPPTDPLNEQFF.

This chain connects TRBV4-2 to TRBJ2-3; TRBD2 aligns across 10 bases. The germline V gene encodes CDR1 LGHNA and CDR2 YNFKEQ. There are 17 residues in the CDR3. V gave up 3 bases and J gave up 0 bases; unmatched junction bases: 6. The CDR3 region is CASSHLLAGGSTDTQYF. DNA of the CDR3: TGTGCCAGCAGCCACCTCTTAGCGGGGGGAAGCACAGATACGCAGTATTTT.

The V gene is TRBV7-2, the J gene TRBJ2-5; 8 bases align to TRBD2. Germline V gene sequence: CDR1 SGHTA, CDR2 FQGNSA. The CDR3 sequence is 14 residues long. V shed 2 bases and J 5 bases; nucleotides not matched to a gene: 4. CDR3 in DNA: TGTGCCAGCAGCTTAAGGCTAGCGGGTGAGACCCAGTACTTC. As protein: CASSLRLAGETQYF.

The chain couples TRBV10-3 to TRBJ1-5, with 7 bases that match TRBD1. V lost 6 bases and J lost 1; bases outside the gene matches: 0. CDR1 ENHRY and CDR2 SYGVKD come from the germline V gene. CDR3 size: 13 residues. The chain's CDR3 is CAIRQGSNQPQHF. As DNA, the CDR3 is TGTGCCATCAGACAGGGGAGCAATCAGCCCCAGCATTTT.

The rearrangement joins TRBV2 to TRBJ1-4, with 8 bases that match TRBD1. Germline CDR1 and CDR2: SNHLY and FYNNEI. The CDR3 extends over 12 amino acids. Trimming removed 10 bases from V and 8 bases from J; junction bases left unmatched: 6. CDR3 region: CATTGVREKLFF. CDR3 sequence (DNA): TGTGCCACGACAGGGGTACGGGAAAAACTGTTTTTT. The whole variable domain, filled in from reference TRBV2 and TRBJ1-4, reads EPEVTQTPSHQVTQMGQEVILRCVPISNHLYFYWYRQILGQKVEFLVSFYNNEISEKSEIFDDQFSVERPDGSNFTLKIRSTKLEDSAMYFCATTGVREKLFFGSGTQLSVL.

The CDR3, as DNA: TGTGCCAGCAGTGAATCCCGACTAGCGGGAGGTGGAGATACGCAGTATTTT. Its protein product is CASSESRLAGGGDTQYF. J is TRBJ2-3 and V is TRBV25-1; TRBD2 matches 13 bases. The CDR3 loop spans 17 amino acids. CDR1 and CDR2 from the germline V gene are MGHDK and SYGVNS. V was pared by 1 base and J by 5 bases, with 6 bases of the junction left unmatched.

CDR3 bases: TGTGCCAGCAGCTTGGGCACGCCGACGGGGGTGTATGAGCAGTACTTC. Translating it yields CASSLGTPTGVYEQYF. V is TRBV5-4 and J is TRBJ2-7, with a weak D call TRBD2 (6 bases). The CDR3 has 16 residues. CDR1 and CDR2 (germline): SGHNT, YYREEE (reference sequence). V was trimmed by 0 bases and J by 7 bases, leaving 20 bases between them.

As DNA, the CDR3 is TGTGCCAGCAGTGGAACAGGGGGCGCCCCTCAGCCCCAGCATTTT. It codes for CASSGTGGAPQPQHF. This chain links TRBV6-5 with TRBJ1-5; 9 bases match TRBD1. Trimming at V came to 5 bases and at J to 6 bases, leaving 8 bases not matched to a gene. CDR3 length equals 15 residues. Germline V CDR1 and CDR2: MNHEY, SVGAGI.